A selection of T cell receptor beta chains follows, all from one sample in a study of T cells in Graves' hyperthyroidism and ophthalmopathy. TCRdb re-derived calls from the multiplex PCR reads in MiXCR, one entry per CDR3 protein. Here the sample spans approximately 300,000 distinct CDR3 sequences, around 16% being singletons. The specimen sequenced was blood. These receptors all come from a man aged 25-45 years with Graves' hyperthyroidism. The CDR3 runs from the conserved cysteine through the conserved F or W. The D gene is left open where the match is weak. Rows may omit the clone size; those that give it use once, few, many or a size class.

cdr3_nt: TGTGCCAGCAGCTTGAATGATGAGCAGTTCTTC
cdr3_aa: CASSLNDEQFF
j_call: TRBJ2-1
clone_size: .
d_call: .
v_call: TRBV5-6

cdr3_nt: TGCAGTGCTGTAAACCCGGGACTAGCGGGCACAGATACGCAGTATTTT
cdr3_aa: CSAVNPGLAGTDTQYF
j_call: TRBJ2-3
clone_size: few
d_call: TRBD2
v_call: TRBV20-1

cdr3_nt: TGTGCCAGTGAGACAGGGGTGGGCTACGAGCAGTACTTC
cdr3_aa: CASETGVGYEQYF
j_call: TRBJ2-7
clone_size: few
d_call: TRBD1
v_call: TRBV2

cdr3_nt: TGTGCCACCAGTGATCCTCGAATGGGGTACAATGAGCAGTTCTTC
cdr3_aa: CATSDPRMGYNEQFF
j_call: TRBJ2-1
clone_size: few
d_call: .
v_call: TRBV24-1

cdr3_nt: TGTGCCAGCAGACTCGACCCTCTGGGTGGAAACACCATATATTTT
cdr3_aa: CASRLDPLGGNTIYF
j_call: TRBJ1-3
clone_size: .
d_call: .
v_call: TRBV12-3/TRBV12-4

cdr3_nt: TGCGCCAGCAGCCAAGATCGAGAGTACGAGCAGTACTTC
cdr3_aa: CASSQDREYEQYF
j_call: TRBJ2-7
clone_size: .
d_call: .
v_call: TRBV5-4

cdr3_nt: TGTGCCAGCAGTTTAGTGTTCGGGTCTTACACCTTC
cdr3_aa: CASSLVFGSYTF
j_call: TRBJ1-2
clone_size: many
d_call: .
v_call: TRBV28

cdr3_nt: TGTGCCAGCAGTCAGGGGAGACGTCGAACTGAAGCTTTCTTT
cdr3_aa: CASSQGRRRTEAFF
j_call: TRBJ1-1
clone_size: few
d_call: .
v_call: TRBV6-1

cdr3_nt: TGTGCCAGTAGTGGGCGGCCCTACAATGAGCAGTTCTTC
cdr3_aa: CASSGRPYNEQFF
j_call: TRBJ2-1
clone_size: .
d_call: .
v_call: TRBV19

cdr3_nt: TGCGCCAGCAGCTTAATCGGCGGGGGAAAAGAGCAGTTCTTC
cdr3_aa: CASSLIGGGKEQFF
j_call: TRBJ2-1
clone_size: many
d_call: TRBD2
v_call: TRBV5-1

cdr3_nt: TGTGCCAGCAGCGCCACCAAGTTGAACACTGAAGCTTTCTTT
cdr3_aa: CASSATKLNTEAFF
j_call: TRBJ1-1
clone_size: many
d_call: .
v_call: TRBV11-2